This record looks at one T cell receptor (beta chain) sequence and its context. This sample is part of a study of siplizumab effects on memory and regulatory T cells. Sequencing used immunoSEQ multiplex PCR; TCRdb keeps in-frame clones, though not all of them. The repertoire holds 87,000 or so clones, with 85% to 90% as singletons. Trimming removed 0 bases from V and 3 bases from J, with 8 bases in between. The CDR3 runs 15 residues. CDR1 and CDR2 (germline): SEHNR, FQNEAQ (reference sequence). Specimen: CD4+ T cells sorted from blood. V is TRBV7-9 and J is TRBJ1-4; tentatively, D is TRBD1 (6 bases). This sequence was found in a human donor in good health. CDR3 DNA sequence: TGTGCCAGCAGCTTAGCCGGGACATCTAATGAAAAACTGTTTTTT. This encodes CASSLAGTSNEKLFF.